This T cell receptor beta chain was identified during a study of control samples from healthy donors and cancer patients. Method: immunoSEQ multiplex PCR; TCRdb's copy keeps in-frame clones and lacks some. This sample's clone table lists approximately 190,000 clones. This CDR3 spans 17 amino acids. Germline V gives CDR1 SEHNR, CDR2 FQNEAQ (reference sequence). Trimming removed 5 bases from V and 3 bases from J; junction bases left unmatched: 13. The sequence derives from a woman aged 30 to 39 in good health. This chain joins TRBV7-9 and TRBJ2-3, with TRBD1 matching over 8 bases. Sequencing used blood. This chain's CDR3 is CASSAADRGKWTDTQYF. In DNA, the CDR3 is TGTGCCAGCAGCGCGGCTGACAGGGGAAAGTGGACAGATACGCAGTATTTT.